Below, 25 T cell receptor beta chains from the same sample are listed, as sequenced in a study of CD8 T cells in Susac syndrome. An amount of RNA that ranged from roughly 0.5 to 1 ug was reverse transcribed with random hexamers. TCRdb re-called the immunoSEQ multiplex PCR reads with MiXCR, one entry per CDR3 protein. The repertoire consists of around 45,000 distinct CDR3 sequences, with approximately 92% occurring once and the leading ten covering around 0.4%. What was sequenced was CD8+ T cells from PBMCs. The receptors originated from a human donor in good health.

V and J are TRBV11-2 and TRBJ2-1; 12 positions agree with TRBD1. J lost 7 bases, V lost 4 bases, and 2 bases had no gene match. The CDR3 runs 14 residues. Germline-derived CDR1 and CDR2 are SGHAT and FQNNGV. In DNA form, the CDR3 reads TGTGCCAGCAGCTGGGGACAGGGGGCTAATGAGCAGTTCTTC. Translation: CASSWGQGANEQFF.

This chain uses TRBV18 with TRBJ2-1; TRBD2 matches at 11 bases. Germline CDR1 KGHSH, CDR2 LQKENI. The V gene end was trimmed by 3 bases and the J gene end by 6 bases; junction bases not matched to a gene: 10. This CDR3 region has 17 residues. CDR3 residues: CASSPFGTLAGGNEQFF. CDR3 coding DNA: TGTGCCAGCTCACCCTTCGGGACCCTAGCGGGGGGCAATGAGCAGTTCTTC.

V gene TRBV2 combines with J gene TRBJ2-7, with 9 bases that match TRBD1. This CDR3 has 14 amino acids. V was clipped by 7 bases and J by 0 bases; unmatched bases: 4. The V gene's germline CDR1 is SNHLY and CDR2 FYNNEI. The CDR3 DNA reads TGTGCCAGCAAGGAGGGACAGGGCTCCTACGAGCAGTACTTC. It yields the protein CASKEGQGSYEQYF.

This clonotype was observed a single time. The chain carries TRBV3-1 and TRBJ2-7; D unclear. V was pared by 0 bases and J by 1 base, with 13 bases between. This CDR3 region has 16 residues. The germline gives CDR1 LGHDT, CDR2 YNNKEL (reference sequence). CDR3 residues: CASSQDPESVSYEQYF. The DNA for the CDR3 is TGTGCCAGCAGCCAAGATCCGGAAAGCGTTTCCTACGAGCAGTACTTC.

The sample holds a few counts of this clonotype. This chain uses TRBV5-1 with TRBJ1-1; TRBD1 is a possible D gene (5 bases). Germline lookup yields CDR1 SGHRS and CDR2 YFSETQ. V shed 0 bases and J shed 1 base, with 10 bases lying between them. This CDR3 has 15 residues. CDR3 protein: CASSLGGLTNTEAFF. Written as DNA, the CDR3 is TGCGCCAGCAGCTTGGGGGGGTTGACGAACACTGAAGCTTTCTTT.

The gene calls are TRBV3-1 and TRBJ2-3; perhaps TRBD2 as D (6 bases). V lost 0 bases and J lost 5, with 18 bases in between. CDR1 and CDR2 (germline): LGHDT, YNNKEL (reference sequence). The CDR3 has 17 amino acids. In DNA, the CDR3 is TGTGCCAGCAGCCAAGATCCGGGGGATTCTCGAGGAGATACGCAGTATTTT. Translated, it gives CASSQDPGDSRGDTQYF.

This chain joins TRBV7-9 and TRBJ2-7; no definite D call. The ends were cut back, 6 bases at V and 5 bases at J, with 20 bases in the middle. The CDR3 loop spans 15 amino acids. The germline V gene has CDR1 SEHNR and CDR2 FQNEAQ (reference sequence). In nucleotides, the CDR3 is TGTGCCAGCAGTGAAGGCGATACCGGCAGCCACGAGCAGTACTTC. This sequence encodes CASSEGDTGSHEQYF.

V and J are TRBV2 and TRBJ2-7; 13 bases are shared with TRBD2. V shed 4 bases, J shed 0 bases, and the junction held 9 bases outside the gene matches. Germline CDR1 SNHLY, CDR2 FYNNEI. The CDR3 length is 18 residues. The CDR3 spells CASSGGGLAGLASYEQYF. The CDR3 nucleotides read TGTGCCAGCAGTGGGGGGGGACTAGCGGGACTGGCCTCCTACGAGCAGTACTTC.

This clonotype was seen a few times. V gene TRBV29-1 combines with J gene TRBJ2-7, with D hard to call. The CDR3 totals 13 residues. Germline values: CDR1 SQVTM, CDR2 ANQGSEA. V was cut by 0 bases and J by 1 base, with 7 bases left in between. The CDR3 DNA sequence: TGCAGCGTTGAAGACCAGCAATCCTACGAGCAGTACTTC. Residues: CSVEDQQSYEQYF.

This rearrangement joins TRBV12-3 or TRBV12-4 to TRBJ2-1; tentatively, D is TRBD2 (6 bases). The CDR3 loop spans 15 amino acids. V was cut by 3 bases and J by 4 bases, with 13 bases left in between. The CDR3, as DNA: TGTGCCAGCAGTTTTGGGACGGGAGTGTACAATGAGCAGTTCTTC. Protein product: CASSFGTGVYNEQFF.

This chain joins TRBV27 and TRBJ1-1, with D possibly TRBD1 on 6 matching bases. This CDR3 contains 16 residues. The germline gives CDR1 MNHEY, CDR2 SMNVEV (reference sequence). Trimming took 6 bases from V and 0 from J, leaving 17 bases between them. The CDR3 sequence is CASSRLEDRMNTEAFF. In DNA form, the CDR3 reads TGTGCCAGCAGCCGCCTAGAGGACAGAATGAACACTGAAGCTTTCTTT.

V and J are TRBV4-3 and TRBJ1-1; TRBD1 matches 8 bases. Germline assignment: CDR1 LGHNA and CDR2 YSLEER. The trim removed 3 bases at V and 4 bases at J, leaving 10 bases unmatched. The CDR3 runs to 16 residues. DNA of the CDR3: TGCGCCAGCAGCCACCCCGGACAGGGCATAGTCACTGAAGCTTTCTTT. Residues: CASSHPGQGIVTEAFF.

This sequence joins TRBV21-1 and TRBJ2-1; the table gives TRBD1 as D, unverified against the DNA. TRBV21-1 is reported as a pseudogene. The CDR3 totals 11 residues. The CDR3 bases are TGTGCCAGCAGCAAAGGACAGAGGCAGTTCTTC. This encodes CASSKGQRQFF.

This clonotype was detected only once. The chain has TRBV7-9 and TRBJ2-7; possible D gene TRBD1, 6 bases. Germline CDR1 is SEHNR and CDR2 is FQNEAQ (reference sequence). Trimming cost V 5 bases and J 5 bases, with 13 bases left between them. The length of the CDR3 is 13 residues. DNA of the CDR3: TGTGCCAGCAGCGGCGGACAGTCCCACGAGCAGTACTTC. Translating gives CASSGGQSHEQYF.

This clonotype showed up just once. CDR3 amino acids: CASSLSTEQFF. The CDR3 coding sequence is TGTGCCAGCAGCTTATCGACAGAGCAGTTCTTC. The chain has TRBV7-9 and TRBJ2-1, with D hard to call. The V end lost 2 bases, the J end lost 10 bases, and 6 bases lay between the germline ends. In germline, CDR1 is SEHNR, CDR2 FQNEAQ (reference sequence). This CDR3 has 11 residues.

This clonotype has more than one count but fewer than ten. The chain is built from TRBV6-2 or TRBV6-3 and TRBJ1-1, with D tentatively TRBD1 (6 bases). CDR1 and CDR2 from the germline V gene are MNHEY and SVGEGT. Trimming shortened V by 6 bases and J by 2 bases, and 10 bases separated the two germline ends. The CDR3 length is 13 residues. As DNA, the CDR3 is TGTGCCAGCAGCCAAGGGGGTAACACTGAAGCTTTCTTT. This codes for CASSQGGNTEAFF.

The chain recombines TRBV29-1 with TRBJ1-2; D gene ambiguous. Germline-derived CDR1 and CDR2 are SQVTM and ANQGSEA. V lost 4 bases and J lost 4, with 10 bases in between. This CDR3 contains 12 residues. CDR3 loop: CSVVGQSYGYTF. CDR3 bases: TGCAGCGTTGTCGGCCAGTCCTATGGCTACACCTTC.

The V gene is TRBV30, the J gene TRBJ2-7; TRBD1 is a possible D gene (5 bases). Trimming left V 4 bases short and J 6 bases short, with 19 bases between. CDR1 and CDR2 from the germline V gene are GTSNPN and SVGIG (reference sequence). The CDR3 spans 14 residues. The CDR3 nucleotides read TGTGCCTGGATAGATTGGCAGGGCGACTTCGAGCAGTACTTC. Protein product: CAWIDWQGDFEQYF.

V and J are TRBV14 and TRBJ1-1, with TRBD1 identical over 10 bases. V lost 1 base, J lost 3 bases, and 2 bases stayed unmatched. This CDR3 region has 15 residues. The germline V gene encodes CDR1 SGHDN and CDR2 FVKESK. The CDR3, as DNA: TGTGCCAGCAGCCAAGGGGACAGGGGCCACACTGAAGCTTTCTTT. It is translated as CASSQGDRGHTEAFF.

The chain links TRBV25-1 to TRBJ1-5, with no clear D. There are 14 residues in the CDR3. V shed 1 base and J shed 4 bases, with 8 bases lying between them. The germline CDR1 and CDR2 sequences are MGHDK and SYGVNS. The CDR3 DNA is TGTGCCAGCAGTGAATTTGGTGGAAATCAGCCCCAGCATTTT. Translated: CASSEFGGNQPQHF. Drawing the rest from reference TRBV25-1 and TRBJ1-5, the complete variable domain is EADIYQTPRYLVIGTGKKITLECSQTMGHDKMYWYQQDPGMELHLIHYSYGVNSTEKGDLSSESTVSRIRTEHFPLTLESARPSHTSQYLCASSEFGGNQPQHFGDGTRLSIL.

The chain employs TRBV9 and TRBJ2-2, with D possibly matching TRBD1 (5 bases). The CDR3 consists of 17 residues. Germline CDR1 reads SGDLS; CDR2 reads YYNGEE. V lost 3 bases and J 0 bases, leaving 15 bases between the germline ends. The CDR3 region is CASSAGRWTPNTGELFF. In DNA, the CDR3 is TGTGCCAGCAGCGCCGGTCGTTGGACACCGAACACCGGGGAGCTGTTTTTT.

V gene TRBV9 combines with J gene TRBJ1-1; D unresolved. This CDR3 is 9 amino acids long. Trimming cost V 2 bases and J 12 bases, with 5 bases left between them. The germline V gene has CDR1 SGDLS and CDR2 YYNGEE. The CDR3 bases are TGTGCCAGCAGCGTCCCACCTTTCTTT. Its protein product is CASSVPPFF. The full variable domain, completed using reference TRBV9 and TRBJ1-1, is DSGVTQTPKHLITATGQRVTLRCSPRSGDLSVYWYQQSLDQGLQFLIQYYNGEERAKGNILERFSAQQFPDLHSELNLSSLELGDSALYFCASSVPPFFGQGTRLTVV.

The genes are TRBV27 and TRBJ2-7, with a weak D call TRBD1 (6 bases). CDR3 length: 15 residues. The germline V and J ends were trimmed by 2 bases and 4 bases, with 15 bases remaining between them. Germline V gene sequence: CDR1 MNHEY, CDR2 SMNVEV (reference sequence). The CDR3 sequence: CASSLTLDRTYEQYF. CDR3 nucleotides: TGTGCCAGCAGTTTAACGCTTGACAGGACATACGAGCAGTACTTC.

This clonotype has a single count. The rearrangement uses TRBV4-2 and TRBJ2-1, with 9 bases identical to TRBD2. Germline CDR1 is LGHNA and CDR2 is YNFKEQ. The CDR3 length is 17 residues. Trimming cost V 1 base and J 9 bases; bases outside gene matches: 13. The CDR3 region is CASSQGGVIAGDVEQFF. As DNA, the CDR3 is TGTGCCAGCAGCCAAGGTGGGGTGATAGCGGGAGACGTTGAGCAGTTCTTC.

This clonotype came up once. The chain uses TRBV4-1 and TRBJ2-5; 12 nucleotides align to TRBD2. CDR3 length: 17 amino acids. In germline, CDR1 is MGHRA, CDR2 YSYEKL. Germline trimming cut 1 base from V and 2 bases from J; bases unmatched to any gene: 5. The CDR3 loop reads CASSQASGRGPQETQYF. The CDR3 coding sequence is TGCGCCAGCAGCCAAGCTAGCGGGAGGGGACCACAAGAGACCCAGTACTTC.